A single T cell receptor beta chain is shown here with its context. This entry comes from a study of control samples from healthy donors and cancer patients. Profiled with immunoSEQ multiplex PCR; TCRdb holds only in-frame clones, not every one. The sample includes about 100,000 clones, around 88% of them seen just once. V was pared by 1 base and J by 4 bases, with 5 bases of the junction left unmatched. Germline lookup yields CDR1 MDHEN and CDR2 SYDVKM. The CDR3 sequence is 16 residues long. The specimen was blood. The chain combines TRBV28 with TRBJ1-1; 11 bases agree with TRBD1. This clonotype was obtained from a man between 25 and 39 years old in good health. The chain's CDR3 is CASSLSRTGGRTEAFF. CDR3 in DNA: TGTGCCAGCAGTTTATCCCGGACAGGGGGCCGCACTGAAGCTTTCTTT.